This T cell receptor beta chain came from a study of T cells in Graves' hyperthyroidism and ophthalmopathy (dated by TCRdb to the late 2010s). With regard to the full study: Peripheral blood samples were taken at initial diagnosis, before any treatment was given. Following sampling, methimazole starting at 30 mg daily was given to hyperthyroidism patients, and high-dose intravenous methylprednisolone was given to ophthalmopathy patients. The study also compared thyroid tissue and blood T-cell repertoires from more than 5 Graves' hyperthyroidism patients. An independent validation cohort of some 18 hyperthyroidism patients and approximately 16 patients who later progressed to ophthalmopathy tested prospective prediction of ophthalmopathy. The paper reports TCR Vbeta CDR3 sequencing of more than 120 peripheral blood samples: approximately 41 ophthalmopathy, under 80 hyperthyroidism and 17 progressor patients. To identify distinguishing TCR V-J signatures, a discovery cohort of 100 patients was used, comprising 40 to 45 with Graves' ophthalmopathy and around 57 with stable Graves' hyperthyroidism. The 100 or so discovery patients were divided at random into training and test sets in a 7:3 ratio.

Concerning this clonotype itself: It has no known antigen specificity. No much larger clone is present one base from it, and per-base qualities are unavailable.

The TCR beta CDR3 regions were amplified from RNA transcripts. The first round of RT-PCR for the TCR CDR3 was performed with the HTBI primer set and the Qiagen OneStep RT-PCR kit. The libraries were constructed in a second round of multiplex PCR and then size-selected and purified. Libraries were sequenced paired-end with 100 bp reads on an Illumina HiSeq2000. The paper's processing steps were these. Raw data were processed with SOAPnuke, discarding reads with adapters, uncalled bases, mean Phred below 15, or no exact constant-primer or identifier match. COPE v1.2.5 was used to merge high-quality paired reads, and clonotypes were defined as unique nucleotide sequences. Clonotypes were aligned to IMGT TRBV, TRBD and TRBJ reference segments using MiTCR v1.1. Only V-J combinations with frequency above 0.0001, covering about 99% of repertoires, were analysed. A TCS score was defined as the ratio of F50 (clonal expansion) to E x V (chaos), with BLOSUM62-based TCRdist applied between CDR3 peptides within each V-J. Welch's t-statistics and random forest reduced roughly 540 V-J features to 13, which were used in a naive Bayes classifier (R e1071). TCRdb redid the processing of the public reads, applying fastp at Q25 and MiXCR, and retained in-frame beta chains. A single entry per CDR3 protein holds the most common genes and DNA from its merged rows. In this record, the V and J calls reflect TCRdb's handling and not the investigators' own analysis. The sample includes 300,000 to 450,000 distinct CDR3 sequences, with 15% observed a single time. The ten largest make up approximately 32% of the sample.

Paper-wide results and their limitations: Most expanded thyroid clonotypes (frequency above 0.001) were also detected in blood, suggesting blood repertoires may reflect thyroid immune responses. Sample size was not statistically predetermined, and blinding of investigators to group allocation was not performed. A model built on a 13 V-J signature distinguished ophthalmopathy from stable hyperthyroidism, reaching 85% to 90% sensitivity and about 81% specificity in cross-validation and 80%/75% in testing. During validation, the model predicted progression to ophthalmopathy a median of about 6.3 months ahead of onset, with roughly 65% sensitivity and 72% to 80% specificity.

A patient counted as having stable Graves' hyperthyroidism if no progression to ophthalmopathy occurred over 18 months of follow-up. The hyperthyroidism patients were between 18 and 65 years old and newly diagnosed, with a disease duration of less than 2 months. Patients with uncontrolled infections, other autoimmune diseases, pregnancy or lactation were excluded. Diagnoses were established on the basis of clinical symptoms, serum thyroxine and TRAb, thyroid ultrasound, and orbital computed tomography. Ficoll-Paque density gradient centrifugation was used to isolate PBMCs from approximately 10 ml of fresh peripheral blood. Total RNA was extracted using Trizol reagent, and RNA quality was assessed on an Agilent 2100 Bioanalyzer. V loses 2 bases of germline sequence and J loses 2 bases, and the interval between the two ends is 12 bases. The germline V gene encodes CDR1 MNHEY and CDR2 SVGEGT. There are 16 amino acids in the CDR3, from cysteine to phenylalanine inclusive. This entry keeps only the CDR3 DNA: 48 bases, framed from base 1.

Sequenced material: blood. This receptor was identified in a woman in her twenties or thirties with Graves' hyperthyroidism. The rearranged segments are TRBV6-2 or TRBV6-3 and TRBJ2-2; a weak D assignment points to TRBD2 (5 bases agree). In nucleotide form, the sequence is TGTGCCAGCAGTTACATTCGGACTTCAAACACCGGGGAGCTGTTTTTT. It encodes CASSYIRTSNTGELFF.